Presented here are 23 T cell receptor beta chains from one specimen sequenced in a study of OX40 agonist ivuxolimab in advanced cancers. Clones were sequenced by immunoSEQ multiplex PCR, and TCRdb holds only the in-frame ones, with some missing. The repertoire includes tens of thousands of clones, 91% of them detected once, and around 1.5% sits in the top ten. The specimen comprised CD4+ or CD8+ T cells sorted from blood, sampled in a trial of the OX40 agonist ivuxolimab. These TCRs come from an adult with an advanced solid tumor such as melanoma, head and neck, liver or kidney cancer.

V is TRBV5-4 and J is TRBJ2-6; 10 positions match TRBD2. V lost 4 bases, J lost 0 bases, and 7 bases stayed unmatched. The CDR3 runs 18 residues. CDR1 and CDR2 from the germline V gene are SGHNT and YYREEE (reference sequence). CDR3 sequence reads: CASSPPASGSSGANVLTF. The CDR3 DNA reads TGTGCCAGCAGCCCCCCTGCTAGCGGGAGCTCTGGGGCCAACGTCCTGACTTTC.

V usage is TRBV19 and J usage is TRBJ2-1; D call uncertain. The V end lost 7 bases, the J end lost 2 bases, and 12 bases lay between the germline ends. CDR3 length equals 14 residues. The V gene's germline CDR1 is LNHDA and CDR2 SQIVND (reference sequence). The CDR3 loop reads CASTTAWTYNEQFF. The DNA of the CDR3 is TGTGCCAGTACTACAGCTTGGACCTACAATGAGCAGTTCTTC. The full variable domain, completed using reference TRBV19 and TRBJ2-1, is DGGITQSPKYLFRKEGQNVTLSCEQNLNHDAMYWYRQDPGQGLRLIYYSQIVNDFQKGDIAEGYSVSREKKESFPLTVTSAQKNPTAFYLCASTTAWTYNEQFFGPGTRLTVL.

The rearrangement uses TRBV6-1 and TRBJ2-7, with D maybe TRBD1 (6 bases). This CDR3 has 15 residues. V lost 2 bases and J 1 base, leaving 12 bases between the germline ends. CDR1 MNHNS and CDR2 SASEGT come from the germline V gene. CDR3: CASSEYGQRSYEQYF. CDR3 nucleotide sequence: TGTGCCAGCAGTGAATATGGACAGCGGTCCTACGAGCAGTACTTC.

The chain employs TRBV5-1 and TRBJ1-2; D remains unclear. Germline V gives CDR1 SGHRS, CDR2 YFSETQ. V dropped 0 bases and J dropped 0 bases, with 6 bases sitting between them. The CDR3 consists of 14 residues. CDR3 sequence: CASSLDSSNYGYTF. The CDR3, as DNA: TGCGCCAGCAGCTTGGACAGCTCTAACTATGGCTACACCTTC.

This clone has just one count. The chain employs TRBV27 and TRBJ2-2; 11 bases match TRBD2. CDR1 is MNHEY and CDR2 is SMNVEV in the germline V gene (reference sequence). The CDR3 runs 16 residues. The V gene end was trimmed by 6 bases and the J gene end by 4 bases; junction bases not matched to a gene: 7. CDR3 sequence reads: CASSPLAGVSTGELFF. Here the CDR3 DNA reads TGTGCCAGCAGCCCACTAGCGGGAGTTTCCACCGGGGAGCTGTTTTTT.

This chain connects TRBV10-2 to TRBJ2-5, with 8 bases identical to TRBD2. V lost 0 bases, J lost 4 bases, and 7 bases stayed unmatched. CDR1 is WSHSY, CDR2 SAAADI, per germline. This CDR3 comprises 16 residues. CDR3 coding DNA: TGCGCCAGCAGTGAGTCGGCTAGCGGGCTCCGAGAGACCCAGTACTTC. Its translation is CASSESASGLRETQYF.

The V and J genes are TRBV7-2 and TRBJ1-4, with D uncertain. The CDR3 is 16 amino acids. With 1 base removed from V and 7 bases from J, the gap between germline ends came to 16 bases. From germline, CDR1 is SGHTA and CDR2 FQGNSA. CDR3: CASSLGVGVISEKLFF. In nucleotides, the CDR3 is TGTGCCAGCAGCTTAGGGGTTGGAGTGATCAGTGAAAAACTGTTTTTT.

CDR3 protein: CASKQQDANTEAFF. CDR3 coding DNA: TGTGCCAGCAAACAACAAGATGCGAACACTGAAGCTTTCTTT. The chain employs TRBV6-4 and TRBJ1-1; D remains unclear. The CDR3 totals 14 residues. V was pared by 7 bases and J by 1 base, with 13 bases between. CDR1 and CDR2 (germline): MRHNA, SNTAGT.

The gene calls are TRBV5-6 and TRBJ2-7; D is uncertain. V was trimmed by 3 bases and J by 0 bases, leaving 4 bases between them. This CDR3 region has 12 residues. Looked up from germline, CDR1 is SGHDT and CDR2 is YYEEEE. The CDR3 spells CASSSSSYEQYF. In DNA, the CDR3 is TGTGCCAGCAGCTCGAGCTCCTACGAGCAGTACTTC. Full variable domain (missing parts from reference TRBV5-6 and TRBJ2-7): DAGVTQSPTHLIKTRGQQVTLRCSPKSGHDTVSWYQQALGQGPQFIFQYYEEEERQRGNFPDRFSGHQFPNYSSELNVNALLLGDSALYLCASSSSSYEQYFGPGTRLTVT.

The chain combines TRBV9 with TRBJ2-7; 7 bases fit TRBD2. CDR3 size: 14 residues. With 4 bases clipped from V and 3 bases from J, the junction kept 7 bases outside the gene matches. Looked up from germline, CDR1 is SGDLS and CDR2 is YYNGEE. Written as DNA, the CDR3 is TGTGCCAGCAGCCTACGTGCGGGGGACTACGAGCAGTACTTC. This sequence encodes CASSLRAGDYEQYF.

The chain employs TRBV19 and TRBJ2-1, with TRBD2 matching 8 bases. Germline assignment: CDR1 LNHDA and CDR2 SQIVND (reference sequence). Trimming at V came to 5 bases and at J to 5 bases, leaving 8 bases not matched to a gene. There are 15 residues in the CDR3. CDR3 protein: CASSPWTSMDNEQFF. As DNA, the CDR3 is TGTGCCAGTAGTCCCTGGACTAGCATGGACAATGAGCAGTTCTTC.

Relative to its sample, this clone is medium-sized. The CDR3 loop is CASNPAPIGELFF. Here the CDR3 DNA reads TGTGCCAGCAATCCAGCCCCCATTGGGGAGCTGTTTTTT. The J gene is TRBJ2-2, the V gene TRBV2; D not certain. The V and J ends lost 7 bases and 8 bases respectively, with 14 bases between them. The CDR3 covers 13 residues. Germline V gene lookup returns CDR1 SNHLY and CDR2 FYNNEI. The full variable domain, its missing parts supplied by reference TRBV2 and TRBJ2-2, is EPEVTQTPSHQVTQMGQEVILRCVPISNHLYFYWYRQILGQKVEFLVSFYNNEISEKSEIFDDQFSVERPDGSNFTLKIRSTKLEDSAMYFCASNPAPIGELFFGEGSRLTVL.

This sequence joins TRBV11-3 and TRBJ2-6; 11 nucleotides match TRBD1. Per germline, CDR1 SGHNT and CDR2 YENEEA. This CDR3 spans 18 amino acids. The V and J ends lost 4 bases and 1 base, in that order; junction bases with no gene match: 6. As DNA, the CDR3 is TGTGCCAGCAGCTCAGGACAGGGGGCTGGGTCTGGGGCCAACGTCCTGACTTTC. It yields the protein CASSSGQGAGSGANVLTF.

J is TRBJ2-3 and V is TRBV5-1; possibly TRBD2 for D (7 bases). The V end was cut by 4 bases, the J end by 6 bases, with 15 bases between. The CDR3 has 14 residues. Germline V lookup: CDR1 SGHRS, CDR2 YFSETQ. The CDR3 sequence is CASSQGGEWDTQYF. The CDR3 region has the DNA TGCGCCAGCAGCCAAGGGGGGGAGTGGGATACGCAGTATTTT.

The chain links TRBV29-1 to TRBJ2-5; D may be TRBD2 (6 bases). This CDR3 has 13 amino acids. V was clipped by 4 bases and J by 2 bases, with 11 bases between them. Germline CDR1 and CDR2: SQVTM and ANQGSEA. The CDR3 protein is CSVGRGTQETQYF. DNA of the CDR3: TGCAGCGTTGGCCGCGGGACTCAAGAGACCCAGTACTTC.

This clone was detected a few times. CDR3 bases: TGTGCCAGCAGTTACTCGAGACCCCCGAGGGAGACCCAGTACTTC. Translating gives CASSYSRPPRETQYF. V and J are TRBV6-5 and TRBJ2-5, with unresolved D. CDR1 and CDR2 from the germline V gene are MNHEY and SVGAGI. This CDR3 has 15 residues. The V gene lost 0 bases and the J gene lost 5 bases, with 13 bases spanning the gap.

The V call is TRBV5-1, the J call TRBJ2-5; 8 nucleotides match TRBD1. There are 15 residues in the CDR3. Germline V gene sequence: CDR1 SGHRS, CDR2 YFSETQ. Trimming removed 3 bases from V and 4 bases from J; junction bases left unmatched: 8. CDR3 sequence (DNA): TGCGCCAGCAGCTCTGGACAGGGCCCCCGAGAGACCCAGTACTTC. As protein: CASSSGQGPRETQYF.

The CDR3 region is CATSGQGGSEQYF. The CDR3 bases are TGTGCCACCAGCGGGCAGGGTGGTAGCGAGCAGTACTTC. The V and J genes are TRBV19 and TRBJ2-7; a weak D match, TRBD2 (6 bases). V dropped 10 bases and J dropped 6 bases, with 19 bases sitting between them. This CDR3 contains 13 residues. CDR1 and CDR2 from the germline V gene are LNHDA and SQIVND (reference sequence).

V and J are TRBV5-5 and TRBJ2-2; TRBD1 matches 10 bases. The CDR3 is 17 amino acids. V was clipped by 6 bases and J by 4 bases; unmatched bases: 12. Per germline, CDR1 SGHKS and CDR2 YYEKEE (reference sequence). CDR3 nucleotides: TGTGCCAGCATCCATGGGGACAGGGGAGTTTCCACCGGGGAGCTGTTTTTT. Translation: CASIHGDRGVSTGELFF.

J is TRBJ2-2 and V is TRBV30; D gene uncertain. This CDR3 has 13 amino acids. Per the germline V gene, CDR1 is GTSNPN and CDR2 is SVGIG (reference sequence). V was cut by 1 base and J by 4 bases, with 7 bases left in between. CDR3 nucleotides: TGTGCCTGGAGTGGCCTTGGCACCGGGGAGCTGTTTTTT. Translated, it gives CAWSGLGTGELFF.

This chain's CDR3 is CASSQSRTYEQYF. The DNA for the CDR3 is TGCGCCAGCAGTCAATCGCGGACCTACGAGCAGTACTTC. The chain couples TRBV23-1 to TRBJ2-7; D call uncertain. TRBV23-1 is placed among ORFs of uncertain function. There are 13 residues in the CDR3. V was shortened by 0 bases and J by 2 bases, with 5 bases between the two germline ends.

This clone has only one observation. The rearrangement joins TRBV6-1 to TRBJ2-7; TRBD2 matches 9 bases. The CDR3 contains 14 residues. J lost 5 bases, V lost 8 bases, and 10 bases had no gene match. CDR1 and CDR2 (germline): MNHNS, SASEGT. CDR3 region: CASLLTGTSNEQYF. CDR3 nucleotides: TGTGCCAGCCTTCTAACCGGGACTAGCAACGAGCAGTACTTC.

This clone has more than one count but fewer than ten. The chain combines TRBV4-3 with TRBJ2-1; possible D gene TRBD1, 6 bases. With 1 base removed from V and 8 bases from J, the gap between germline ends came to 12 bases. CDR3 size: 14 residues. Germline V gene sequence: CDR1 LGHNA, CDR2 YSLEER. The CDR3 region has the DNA TGCGCCAGCAGCCAAGGTAGCAGGGGTTATGAGCAGTTCTTC. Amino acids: CASSQGSRGYEQFF.